These 10 T cell receptor beta chains share one sample of origin, sequenced in a study of blood T cell repertoires in COVID-19. Method: immunoSEQ multiplex PCR; TCRdb's copy keeps in-frame clones and lacks some. Seen here are around 150,000 clones, over 65% observed once, and the top ten hold more than 2%. The sequenced sample consisted of peripheral blood. These TCRs come from a man in his sixties or seventies with acute or convalescent COVID-19.

The rearrangement links TRBV2 to TRBJ1-4; 7 positions match TRBD1. In germline, CDR1 is SNHLY, CDR2 FYNNEI. The CDR3 is made up of 14 amino acids. V gave up 8 bases and J gave up 5 bases; unmatched junction bases: 8. CDR3 bases: TGTGCCAGCGTGGCGCACAGGGGAAATGAAAAACTGTTTTTT. As protein: CASVAHRGNEKLFF.

The CDR3 DNA is TGTGCCAGTGCTGCAGGGGTTCGACCCCAGCATTTT. It is translated as CASAAGVRPQHF. The gene calls are TRBV19 and TRBJ1-5, with TRBD1 as a possible D gene (6 bases). The CDR3 sequence is 12 residues long. The germline V gene encodes CDR1 LNHDA and CDR2 SQIVND (reference sequence). Deletions cut 8 bases from V and 10 bases from J, with 15 bases between.

The rearrangement links TRBV2 to TRBJ1-5, with TRBD1 identical over 7 bases. V lost 6 bases, J lost 0 bases, and 5 bases stayed unmatched. This CDR3 region has 15 residues. Looked up from germline, CDR1 is SNHLY and CDR2 is FYNNEI. CDR3 loop: CASRGQTSSNQPQHF. The CDR3 DNA is TGTGCCAGCAGGGGACAGACGAGTAGCAATCAGCCCCAGCATTTT. Drawing the rest from reference TRBV2 and TRBJ1-5, the complete variable domain is EPEVTQTPSHQVTQMGQEVILRCVPISNHLYFYWYRQILGQKVEFLVSFYNNEISEKSEIFDDQFSVERPDGSNFTLKIRSTKLEDSAMYFCASRGQTSSNQPQHFGDGTRLSIL.

The chain recombines TRBV2 with TRBJ1-1; D perhaps matches TRBD1 (6 bases). Germline lookup yields CDR1 SNHLY and CDR2 FYNNEI. Trimming left V 6 bases short and J 0 bases short, with 11 bases between. This CDR3 region has 14 residues. CDR3: CASSLGTLNTEAFF. The CDR3 DNA sequence: TGTGCCAGCAGCCTGGGGACACTGAACACTGAAGCTTTCTTT.

J is TRBJ1-5 and V is TRBV30, with 8 positions matching TRBD1. The junction had 6 bases not matched to a gene; V was cut back by 3 bases and J by 2 bases. The CDR3 extends over 15 amino acids. CDR1 and CDR2 from the germline V gene are GTSNPN and SVGIG (reference sequence). The chain's CDR3 is CAWSAQGAGNQPQHF. CDR3 bases: TGTGCCTGGAGCGCCCAGGGGGCGGGCAATCAGCCCCAGCATTTT. Combining the CDR3 with reference TRBV30 and TRBJ1-5 gives the whole variable domain SQTIHQWPATLVQPVGSPLSLECTVEGTSNPNLYWYRQAAGRGLQLLFYSVGIGQISSEVPQNLSASRPQDRQFILSSKKLLLSDSGFYLCAWSAQGAGNQPQHFGDGTRLSIL.

This chain links TRBV24-1 with TRBJ1-2; D unclear. CDR3 length equals 13 residues. CDR1 KGHDR and CDR2 SFDVKD come from the germline V gene. V dropped 7 bases and J dropped 4 bases, with 12 bases sitting between them. CDR3: CATRDPRSYGYTF. DNA of the CDR3: TGTGCCACCAGGGATCCCCGCAGCTATGGCTACACCTTC.

The J gene is TRBJ2-3, the V gene TRBV3-1 (or the pseudogene TRBV3-2), with a weak D call TRBD2 (6 bases). V was clipped by 2 bases and J by 5 bases, with 11 bases between them. Germline lookup yields CDR1 LGHDT and CDR2 YNNKEL (reference sequence). This CDR3 contains 14 residues. The CDR3 region has the DNA TGTGCCAGCAGCCAACAAGGGCGGGGAGATACGCAGTATTTT. Amino acid sequence: CASSQQGRGDTQYF.

The chain carries TRBV4-2 and TRBJ2-7; TRBD1 might be the D (5 bases). The CDR3 has 15 residues. The germline gives CDR1 LGHNA, CDR2 YNFKEQ. V was trimmed by 4 bases and J by 2 bases, leaving 15 bases between them. CDR3 in amino acids: CASSLLQGDAYEQYF. CDR3 bases: TGTGCCAGCAGCCTGCTTCAGGGTGATGCCTACGAGCAGTACTTC.

This sequence joins TRBV2 and TRBJ1-2, with 8 bases lining up with TRBD1. After removal of 6 bases from V and 8 bases from J, the junction contained 8 bases not matched to a gene. The CDR3 is 13 amino acids. Germline V lookup: CDR1 SNHLY, CDR2 FYNNEI. CDR3 protein: CASRGQAPRGYTF. CDR3 DNA: TGTGCCAGCAGGGGACAGGCCCCGAGGGGCTACACCTTC.

This clone was recorded once. The V gene is TRBV7-9, the J gene TRBJ2-1; 9 positions agree with TRBD2. The CDR3 length is 15 residues. V lost 3 bases to trimming and J lost 7 bases; unmatched junction nucleotides: 7. Germline values: CDR1 SEHNR, CDR2 FQNEAQ (reference sequence). The chain's CDR3 is CASSFAGGPFNEQFF. The CDR3 DNA is TGTGCCAGCAGCTTTGCGGGAGGGCCGTTTAATGAGCAGTTCTTC.